This T cell receptor (beta chain) appears in the sequencing data of a study of blood T cell repertoires in COVID-19. Overall study context: Sources were T cells, B-cell-depleted T cells, or PBMCs; the material itself was cDNA or gDNA.

Only in-frame clones appear in the TCRdb table, and some are missing; sequencing was by immunoSEQ multiplex PCR. The data contain 30,000 or so clones, 80% to 85% of them singletons. Germline lookup yields CDR1 SGHRS and CDR2 YFSETQ. The CDR3 runs 16 residues. V shed 4 bases, J shed 5 bases, and the junction held 11 bases outside the gene matches. The chain employs TRBV5-1 and TRBJ2-7; 11 bases are shared with TRBD1. This sequence originates from a man older than 75 with active COVID-19. The sample was peripheral blood. The CDR3 region is CASSHGQGALFNEQYF. The CDR3 DNA follows: TGCGCCAGCAGCCATGGACAGGGGGCGCTTTTTAACGAGCAGTACTTC.